Many counts were recorded for the clone carrying this T cell receptor beta chain. The CDR3 runs to 13 residues. The V and J ends lost 0 bases and 6 bases respectively, with 11 bases between them. Germline CDR1 is SQVTM and CDR2 is ANQGSEA. The sample originates from a study of spatial heterogeneity in lung cancer. TCRdb re-called the 5' RACE reads with MiXCR, one entry per CDR3 protein. The repertoire includes about 52,000 distinct CDR3 sequences, over 5.5% of them detected once, and roughly 3% sits in the top ten. Time point described: sample taken at primary tumor resection. The study sequenced unsorted whole RNA from tumor, nontumor lung or frozen PBMC.

This material consisted of PBMCs, taken at surgery. The chain links TRBV29-1 to TRBJ1-1; D not certain. This receptor was identified in a female donor with early-stage non-small cell lung cancer. CDR3 in amino acids: CSVEDFPGSEAFF. DNA for the CDR3: TGCAGCGTTGAAGATTTCCCGGGTTCTGAAGCTTTCTTT.